The present T cell receptor beta chain was sequenced within a study of blood T cell repertoires in COVID-19. Overall study context: The United States, Italy and Spain supplied acute and convalescent COVID-19 samples. In each case, the material was cDNA or gDNA derived from T cells, B-cell-depleted T cells, or PBMCs.

In the authors' methods: Scientists estimated how many nucleated cells there were by amplifying reference gene primers. Method: immunoSEQ multiplex PCR; TCRdb's copy keeps in-frame clones and lacks some. V and J calls and clone size are those listed in that table; D and trimming were worked out from the DNA. The sample contains some 140,000 clones, 84% of which appear only once. Trimming left V 5 bases short and J 1 base short, with 21 bases between. The germline CDR1 and CDR2 sequences are SGHDT and YYEEEE. The CDR3 sequence is 17 residues long. The chain carries TRBV5-6 and TRBJ1-1; no clear D gene. The material sequenced was peripheral blood. The receptor comes from a man in his sixties with acute or convalescent COVID-19. This CDR3 is CASSGRTELVSNTEAFF. CDR3 DNA: TGTGCCAGCAGTGGGAGGACTGAGTTAGTTTCGAACACTGAAGCTTTCTTT.